Detailed here is one T cell receptor beta chain. Profiled with immunoSEQ multiplex PCR; TCRdb holds only in-frame clones, not every one. Of around 150,000 clones in the sample, approximately 80% were seen once. This sample stems from a study of cytotoxic CD8 clonotypes in ibrutinib-treated CLL. The germline gives CDR1 ENHRY, CDR2 SYGVKD. The CDR3 loop spans 16 amino acids. Trimming shortened V by 10 bases and J by 2 bases, and 23 bases separated the two germline ends. The TCR originated in a human donor with chronic lymphocytic leukemia. The genes are TRBV10-3 and TRBJ1-1, with D tentatively TRBD1 (6 bases). Specimen: PBMCs, collected after 12 months of ibrutinib treatment. In DNA, the CDR3 is TGTGCCAGCAGAACCAGACAGCGGACAGATAACACTGAAGCTTTCTTT. Protein sequence: CASRTRQRTDNTEAFF.